The 15 T cell receptor beta chains presented below share a single source sample, sequenced in a study of blood T cells in healthy people across ages (dated by TCRdb to between 2014 and 2017). Receptors were amplified or captured by 5' RACE. TCRdb lists the instrument as Illumina HiSeq 2500. A second PCR of roughly 6 to 12 cycles was run with a J-beta primer mix and a sample-barcoded 5' primer. TCRdb trimmed the raw reads at Q25, called clones with MiXCR and kept productive beta chains. Records with the same CDR3 protein are collapsed into one entry carrying the most frequent genes and DNA. Counted in this sample were roughly 1,500,000 distinct CDR3 sequences; about 31% of them appeared once. 11% of the sample belongs to the ten largest clones. Sequenced sample: blood. The source of these receptors is a young woman in good health.

V is TRBV28 and J is TRBJ2-3; 13 nucleotides align to TRBD2. This CDR3 spans 15 amino acids. Germline-derived CDR1 and CDR2 are MDHEN and SYDVKM. V lost 5 bases, J lost 4 bases, and 3 bases stayed unmatched. CDR3 amino acids: CASSKLAGGADTQYF. The CDR3 DNA reads as TGTGCCAGCAGTAAACTAGCGGGAGGGGCAGATACGCAGTATTTT.

V is TRBV10-3 and J is TRBJ2-3; D not resolved. This CDR3 is built from 11 residues. Looked up from germline, CDR1 is ENHRY and CDR2 is SYGVKD. Trimming took 2 bases from V and 5 from J, leaving 2 bases between them. CDR3 protein: CAISEGDTQYF. In nucleotides, the CDR3 is TGTGCCATCAGTGAGGGAGATACGCAGTATTTT.

The V and J genes are TRBV7-9 and TRBJ2-6, with TRBD1 matching over 7 bases. Trimming cost V 1 base and J 0 bases; bases outside gene matches: 6. The germline V gene encodes CDR1 SEHNR and CDR2 FQNEAQ (reference sequence). The CDR3 covers 18 residues. The chain's CDR3 is CASSLDKGQPSGANVLTF. CDR3 bases: TGTGCCAGCAGCTTAGACAAGGGACAGCCCTCTGGGGCCAACGTCCTGACTTTC. Together with reference TRBV7-9 and TRBJ2-6, the CDR3 gives the full variable domain: DTGVSQNPRHKITKRGQNVTFRCDPISEHNRLYWYRQTLGQGPEFLTYFQNEAQLEKSRLLSDRFSAERPKGSFSTLEIQRTEQGDSAMYLCASSLDKGQPSGANVLTFGAGSRLTVL.

This clonotype was observed a few times. This CDR3 reads CASSVGPSGYNEQFF. DNA for the CDR3: TGTGCCAGCAGCGTAGGGCCTAGCGGCTACAATGAGCAGTTCTTC. V usage is TRBV9 and J usage is TRBJ2-1; 7 bases agree with TRBD2. CDR3 length equals 15 residues. J gave up 3 bases and V 0 bases, and 3 bases lay outside the gene matches. The germline V gene encodes CDR1 SGDLS and CDR2 YYNGEE.

The table lists this clonotype with a few counts. The V call is TRBV4-2, the J call TRBJ2-2; 12 positions agree with TRBD2. Germline assignment: CDR1 LGHNA and CDR2 YNFKEQ. The CDR3 spans 17 residues. The ends lost 4 bases at V and 4 bases at J; junction bases unmatched: 7. The CDR3 coding sequence is TGTGCCAGCAGCCCCCTAGCGGGGGGGCCGGGCACCGGGGAGCTGTTTTTT. Protein sequence: CASSPLAGGPGTGELFF.

This clonotype has only a few counts. V is TRBV11-2 and J is TRBJ2-5; the match to TRBD2 covers 7 bases. Unmatched junction bases numbered 8, after V lost 5 bases and J lost 5 bases. Looked up from germline, CDR1 is SGHAT and CDR2 is FQNNGV. The CDR3 contains 14 residues. The CDR3 bases are TGTGCCAGCAGCATTGGACTAGTTCGCGAGACCCAGTACTTC. This translates into CASSIGLVRETQYF.

The V gene is TRBV18, the J gene TRBJ2-1; D may be TRBD2 (5 bases). The V and J ends lost 0 bases and 8 bases respectively, with 17 bases between them. This CDR3 region has 16 residues. Per the germline V gene, CDR1 is KGHSH and CDR2 is LQKENI. For the CDR3, the DNA is TGTGCCAGCTCACCACCGGCGGGCCATGCCTTGGATGAGCAGTTCTTC. This codes for CASSPPAGHALDEQFF.

V gene TRBV19 combines with J gene TRBJ2-1; D is ambiguous. CDR1 LNHDA and CDR2 SQIVND come from the germline V gene (reference sequence). V lost 5 bases to trimming and J lost 5 bases, with 16 bases between them. The CDR3 runs 15 residues. The CDR3 DNA follows: TGTGCCAGTAGTTACATTGTGGGGATCGACAATGAGCAGTTCTTC. It translates to CASSYIVGIDNEQFF.

The chain recombines TRBV4-2 with TRBJ2-1; 9 bases are a match to TRBD2. The germline gives CDR1 LGHNA, CDR2 YNFKEQ. Germline trimming cut 1 base from V and 0 bases from J; bases unmatched to any gene: 1. This CDR3 is 16 amino acids long. The DNA for the CDR3 is TGTGCCAGCAGCCAAGGGACTAGCGACTCCTACAATGAGCAGTTCTTC. Encoded protein: CASSQGTSDSYNEQFF.

This clonotype was recorded many times. The genes are TRBV7-3 and TRBJ2-3; 13 positions agree with TRBD2. CDR1 is SGHTA and CDR2 is FQGTGA in the germline V gene. V lost 5 bases to trimming and J lost 8 bases; unmatched junction nucleotides: 4. This CDR3 is built from 14 residues. DNA of the CDR3: TGTGCCAGCAGCCTCGGGACTAGCGGGGCTACGCAGTATTTT. Amino acid sequence: CASSLGTSGATQYF.

A remark on this clonotype: This CDR3 fails to terminate in the conserved phenylalanine or tryptophan, so it likely reflects a read error. V gene TRBV20-1 combines with J gene TRBJ2-3; D is possibly TRBD2 (6 bases). Germline CDR1 reads DFQATT; CDR2 reads SNEGSKA (reference sequence). The CDR3 sequence is 15 residues long. V lost 5 bases and J 1 base, leaving 16 bases between the germline ends. The CDR3 DNA is TGCAGTGCTGCACCCGGGACTTATCGCACAGATACGCAGTATTCT. Protein: CSAAPGTYRTDTQYS.

The rearrangement uses TRBV11-2 and TRBJ2-7; D possibly corresponds to TRBD1 (6 bases). V lost 3 bases to trimming and J lost 7 bases, with 19 bases between them. The CDR3 loop spans 15 amino acids. CDR1 and CDR2 from the germline V gene are SGHAT and FQNNGV. CDR3 nucleotide sequence: TGTGCCAGCAGCTTGTCAGGGGTAGGCTTTGGGGAGCAGTACTTC. Protein: CASSLSGVGFGEQYF.

The sample holds a few counts of this clonotype. The chain links TRBV7-2 to TRBJ2-7; 8 nucleotides line up with TRBD1. Germline V lookup: CDR1 SGHTA, CDR2 FQGNSA. J lost 3 bases, V lost 1 base, and 5 bases had no gene match. This CDR3 contains 15 residues. The CDR3 nucleotides read TGTGCCAGCAGCTTAGACGGGACAGGCCGCTACGAGCAGTACTTC. This codes for CASSLDGTGRYEQYF.

V and J are TRBV20-1 and TRBJ2-1; maybe TRBD2 (5 bases). V lost 7 bases, J lost 4 bases, and 8 bases lay in between. Germline loops: CDR1 DFQATT, CDR2 SNEGSKA (reference sequence). The CDR3 consists of 11 residues. Written as DNA, the CDR3 is TGCAGTGTTCGAGGGTACAATGAGCAGTTCTTC. This encodes CSVRGYNEQFF.

The V call is TRBV20-1, the J call TRBJ2-5; the match to TRBD2 covers 8 bases. The closer fit of TRBJ2-7 to the DNA end suggests the J call may be wrong. The CDR3 runs 16 residues. Germline V gives CDR1 DFQATT, CDR2 SNEGSKA (reference sequence). CDR3 loop: CSARLAGGLPPSEQYF. The CDR3 DNA sequence: TGCAGTGCTAGGCTGGCGGGAGGTCTTCCTCCCTCCGAGCAGTACTTC.